This T cell receptor beta chain was identified in a study of cytomegalovirus exposure and HLA in healthy donors. Notes on the study in general: Productive status was seen about 87% or about 30% of the time for most TCR beta V segments in an earlier analysis. Across donors, sequencing depth was assumed by presence/absence analyses to be roughly uniform. The number of N-insertions in an Asian-associated ancestry cluster was reportedly below the approximately 700-donor mean in a later analysis.

13 Jbeta primers and 60 Vbeta primers were used for the PCR. Assay used: immunoSEQ multiplex PCR; TCRdb lists only in-frame clones, some missing. The sample lists 88,000 or so clones, 62% seen once, with 4% to 5.5% in the top ten. Looked up from germline, CDR1 is SGHTA and CDR2 is FQGNSA. The junction had 4 bases not matched to a gene; V was cut back by 4 bases and J by 1 base. CDR3 length: 15 amino acids. Note on this clone: What it recognizes is unknown.

Sequenced sample: PBMCs. This clonotype was sampled from a male donor in good health and CMV-seropositive. This chain joins TRBV7-2 and TRBJ2-4, with TRBD1 matching 7 bases. For the CDR3, the DNA is TGTGCCAGCAGCTCCGAACAGGGGGCCAAAAACATTCAGTACTTC. It encodes CASSSEQGAKNIQYF.